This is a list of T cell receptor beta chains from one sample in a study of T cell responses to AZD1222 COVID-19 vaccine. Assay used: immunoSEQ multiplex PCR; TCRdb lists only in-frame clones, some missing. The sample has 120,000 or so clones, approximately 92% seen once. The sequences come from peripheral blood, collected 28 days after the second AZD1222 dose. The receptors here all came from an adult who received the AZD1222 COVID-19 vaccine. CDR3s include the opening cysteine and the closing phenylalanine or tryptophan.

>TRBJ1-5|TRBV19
CASSVQGTSNQPQHF
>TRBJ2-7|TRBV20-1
CSARDSYEQYF
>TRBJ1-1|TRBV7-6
CASSDTGEAFF
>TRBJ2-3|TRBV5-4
CASSRGGQTDTQYF
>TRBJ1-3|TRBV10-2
CATHMTDSGNTIYF
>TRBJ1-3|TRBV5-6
CASSLRTPGNTIYF
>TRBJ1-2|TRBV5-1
CASSSPGNRPTASGYGYTF
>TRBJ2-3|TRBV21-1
CASTNPLWTDTQYF
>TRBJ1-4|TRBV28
CASSSPEGGNEKLFF
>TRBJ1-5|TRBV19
CASTDRDSNQPQHF
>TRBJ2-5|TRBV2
CASRGTGKSQETQYF
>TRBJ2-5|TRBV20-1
CSAGETQYF
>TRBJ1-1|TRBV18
CASSPVSQVTEAFF
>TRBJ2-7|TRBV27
CASSPQPQTRYEQYF
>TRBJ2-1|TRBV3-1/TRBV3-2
CASSKGEGYPFF
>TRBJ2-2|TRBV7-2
CAKGDQLNTGELFF